In this sample, the clone carrying this T cell receptor (beta chain) turned up many times. Time point reported: longitudinal time-point 3. This sample was included in a study of neurological immune-mediated disorders. From 15-18 subjects, each sequencing run yielded over 180 million TCR-beta sequences. Each CDR3 protein is one row after TCRdb ran MiXCR on the 5' RACE reads. The sample yields roughly 100,000 distinct CDR3 sequences, 10% to 11% seen once. The CDR3 has 14 amino acids. The germline CDR1 and CDR2 sequences are MNHEY and SMNVEV (reference sequence). V gave up 4 bases and J gave up 4 bases; unmatched junction bases: 6.

This clonotype originated in a female donor with HTLV-1-associated myelopathy (HAM/TSP). The sample was PBMCs. The chain employs TRBV27 and TRBJ1-1; 7 nucleotides align to TRBD1. The CDR3 protein is CASSYQGGSTEAFF. In DNA form, the CDR3 reads TGTGCCAGCAGTTATCAGGGGGGTAGCACTGAAGCTTTCTTT.